This TCR beta chain was identified in a study of lymphopenia after photon versus proton radiotherapy. Study findings and constraints: Survival link was tested only in deceased patients; proton benefit remains a possibility. Photon-treated patients lost naive T cells and TCR diversity; proton-treated stayed stable. Post-nadir diversity loss with photons came from oligoclonal expansion, particularly CD8+ Temra cells.

Trimming took 4 bases from V and 8 from J, leaving 12 bases between them. CDR3 length equals 13 residues. In germline, CDR1 is SGHVS, CDR2 FQNEAQ. In the case of this clone: The antigen is undetermined.

Clones were sequenced by immunoSEQ multiplex PCR, and TCRdb holds only the in-frame ones, with some missing. The data show nearly 25,000 clones, with nearly 85% seen just once and approximately 22% held by the top ten. This chain connects TRBV7-8 to TRBJ2-4; a possible D gene is TRBD2 (6 bases). The material sequenced was peripheral blood, taken from a patient treated with proton-based radiotherapy. The sequence came from a woman aged 70 to 79 with pancreatic cancer. CDR3 protein: CASSWGERDIQYF. Written as DNA, the CDR3 is TGTGCCAGCAGCTGGGGGGAGAGAGACATTCAGTACTTC.